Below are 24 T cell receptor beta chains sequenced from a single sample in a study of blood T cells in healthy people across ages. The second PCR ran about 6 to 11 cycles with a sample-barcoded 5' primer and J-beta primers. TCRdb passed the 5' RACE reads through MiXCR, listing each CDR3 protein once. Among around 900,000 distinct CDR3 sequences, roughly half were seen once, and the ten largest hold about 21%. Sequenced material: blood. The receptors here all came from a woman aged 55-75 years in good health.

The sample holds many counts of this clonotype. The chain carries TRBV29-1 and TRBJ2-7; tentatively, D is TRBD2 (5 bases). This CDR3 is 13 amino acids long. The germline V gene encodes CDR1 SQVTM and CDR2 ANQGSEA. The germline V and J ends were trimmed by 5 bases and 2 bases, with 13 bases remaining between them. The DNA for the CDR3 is TGCAGCGTTAGGGCTACAGCGGCCTACGAGCAGTACTTC. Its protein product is CSVRATAAYEQYF.

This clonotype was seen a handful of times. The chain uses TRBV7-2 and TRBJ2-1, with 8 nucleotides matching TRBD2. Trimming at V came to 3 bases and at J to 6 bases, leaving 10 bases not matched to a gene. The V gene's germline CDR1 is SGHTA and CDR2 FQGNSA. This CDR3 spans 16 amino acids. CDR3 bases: TGTGCCAGCAGCTTGCACGGGGCTGCGGGAGGCAATGAGCAGTTCTTC. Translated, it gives CASSLHGAAGGNEQFF. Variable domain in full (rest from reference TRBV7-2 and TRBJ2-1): GAGVSQSPSNKVTEKGKDVELRCDPISGHTALYWYRQSLGQGLEFLIYFQGNSAPDKSGLPSDRFSAERTGGSVSTLTIQRTQQEDSAVYLCASSLHGAAGGNEQFFGPGTRLTVL.

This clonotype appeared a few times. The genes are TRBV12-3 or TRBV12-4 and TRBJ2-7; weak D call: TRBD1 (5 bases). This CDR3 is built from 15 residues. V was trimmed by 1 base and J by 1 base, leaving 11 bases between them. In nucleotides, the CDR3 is TGTGCCAGCAGTTTAGTATCGCAGGGTTCCTACGAGCAGTACTTC. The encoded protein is CASSLVSQGSYEQYF.

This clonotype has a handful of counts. CDR3 nucleotide sequence: TGTGCCAGCAGTGTCCAACAGGTCACCTACGAGCAGTACTTC. Protein product: CASSVQQVTYEQYF. The rearrangement uses TRBV28 and TRBJ2-7; D is perhaps TRBD1 (5 bases). The CDR3 length is 14 residues. Germline V gene lookup returns CDR1 MDHEN and CDR2 SYDVKM. Trimming cost V 5 bases and J 2 bases, with 13 bases left between them.

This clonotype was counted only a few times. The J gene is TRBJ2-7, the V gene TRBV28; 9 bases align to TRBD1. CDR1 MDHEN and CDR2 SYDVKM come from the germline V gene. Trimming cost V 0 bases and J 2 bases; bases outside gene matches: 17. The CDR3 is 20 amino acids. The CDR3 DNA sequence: TGTGCCAGCAGTTTATGGGGTTCGGCAACCGGGACAGGGTTCACCTACGAGCAGTACTTC. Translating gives CASSLWGSATGTGFTYEQYF.

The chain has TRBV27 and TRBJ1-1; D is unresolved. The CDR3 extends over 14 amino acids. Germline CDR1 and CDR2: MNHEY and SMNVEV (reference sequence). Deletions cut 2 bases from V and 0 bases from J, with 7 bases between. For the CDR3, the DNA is TGTGCCAGCAGTTTAATGGGGTTGAACACTGAAGCTTTCTTT. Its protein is CASSLMGLNTEAFF.

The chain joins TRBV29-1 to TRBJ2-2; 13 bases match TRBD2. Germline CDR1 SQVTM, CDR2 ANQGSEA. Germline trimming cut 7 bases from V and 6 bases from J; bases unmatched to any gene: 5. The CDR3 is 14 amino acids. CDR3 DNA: TGCAGCGGAAGGACTAGCGGGAGCCCCGGGGAGCTGTTTTTT. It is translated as CSGRTSGSPGELFF.

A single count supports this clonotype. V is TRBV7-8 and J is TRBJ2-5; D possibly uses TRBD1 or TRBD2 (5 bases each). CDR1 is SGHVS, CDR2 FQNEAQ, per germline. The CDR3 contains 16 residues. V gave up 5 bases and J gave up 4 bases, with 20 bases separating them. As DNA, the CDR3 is TGTGCCAGCAGCCCAAAGAGGGGCAGTACGGGAGAGACCCAGTACTTC. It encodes CASSPKRGSTGETQYF.

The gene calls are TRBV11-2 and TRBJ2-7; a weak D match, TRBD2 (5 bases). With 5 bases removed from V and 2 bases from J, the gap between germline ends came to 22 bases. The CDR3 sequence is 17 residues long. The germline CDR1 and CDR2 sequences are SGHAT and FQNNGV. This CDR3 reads CASSRPADQSPTYEQYF. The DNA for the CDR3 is TGTGCCAGCAGCCGACCAGCGGACCAATCACCCACCTACGAGCAGTACTTC.

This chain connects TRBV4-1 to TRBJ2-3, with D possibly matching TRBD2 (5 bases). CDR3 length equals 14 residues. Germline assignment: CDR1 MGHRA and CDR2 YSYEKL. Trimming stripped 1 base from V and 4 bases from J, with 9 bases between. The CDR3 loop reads CASSQGSSPDTQYF. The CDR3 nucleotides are TGCGCCAGCAGCCAAGGGTCTAGCCCAGATACGCAGTATTTT.

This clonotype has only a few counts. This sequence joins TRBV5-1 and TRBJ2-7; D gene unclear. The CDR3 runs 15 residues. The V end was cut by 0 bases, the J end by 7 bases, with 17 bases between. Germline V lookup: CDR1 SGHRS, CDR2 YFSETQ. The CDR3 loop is CASSLGPRQVGEQYF. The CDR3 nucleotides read TGCGCCAGCAGCTTGGGACCGCGTCAAGTGGGTGAGCAGTACTTC.

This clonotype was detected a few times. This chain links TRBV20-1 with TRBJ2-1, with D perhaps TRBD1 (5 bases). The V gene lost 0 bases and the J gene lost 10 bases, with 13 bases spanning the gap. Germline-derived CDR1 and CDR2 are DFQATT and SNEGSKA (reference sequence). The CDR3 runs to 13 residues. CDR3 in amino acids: CSARDRVGEEQFF. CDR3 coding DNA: TGCAGTGCTAGAGACCGAGTAGGGGAAGAGCAGTTCTTC.

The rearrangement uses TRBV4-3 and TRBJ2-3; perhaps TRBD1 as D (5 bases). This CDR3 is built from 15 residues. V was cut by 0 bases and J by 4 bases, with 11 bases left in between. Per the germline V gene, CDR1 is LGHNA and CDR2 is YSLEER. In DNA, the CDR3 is TGCGCCAGCAGCCAAGATCAGGGTACTGCAGATACGCAGTATTTT. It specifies CASSQDQGTADTQYF.

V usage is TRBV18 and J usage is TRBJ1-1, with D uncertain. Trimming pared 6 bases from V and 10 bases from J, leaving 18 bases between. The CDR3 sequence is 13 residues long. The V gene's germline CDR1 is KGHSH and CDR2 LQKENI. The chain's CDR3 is CASSPFSRDAAFF. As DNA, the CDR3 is TGTGCCAGCTCCCCCTTCAGTCGGGATGCAGCTTTCTTT.

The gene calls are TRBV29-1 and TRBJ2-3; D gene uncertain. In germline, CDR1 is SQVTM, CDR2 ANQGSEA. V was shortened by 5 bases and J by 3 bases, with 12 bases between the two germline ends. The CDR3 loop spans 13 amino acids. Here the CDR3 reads CSVIGQITDTQYF. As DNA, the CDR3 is TGCAGCGTTATAGGTCAGATTACAGATACGCAGTATTTT.

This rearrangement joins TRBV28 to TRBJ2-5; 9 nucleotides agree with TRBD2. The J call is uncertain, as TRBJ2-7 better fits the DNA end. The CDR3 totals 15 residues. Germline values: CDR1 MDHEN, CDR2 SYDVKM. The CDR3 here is CASSPRASGIDEQYF. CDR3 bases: TGTGCCAGCAGTCCCAGGGCTAGCGGGATCGACGAGCAGTACTTC.

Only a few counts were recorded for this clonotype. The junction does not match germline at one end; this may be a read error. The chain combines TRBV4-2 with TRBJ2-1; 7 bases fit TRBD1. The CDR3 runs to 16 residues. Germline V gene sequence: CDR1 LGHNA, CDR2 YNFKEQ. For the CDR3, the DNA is TGTGCCAGCAGCCGTGAAGTAGGGGGCTCCTTCAATGAGCAGTTCTTC. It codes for CASSREVGGSFNEQFF.

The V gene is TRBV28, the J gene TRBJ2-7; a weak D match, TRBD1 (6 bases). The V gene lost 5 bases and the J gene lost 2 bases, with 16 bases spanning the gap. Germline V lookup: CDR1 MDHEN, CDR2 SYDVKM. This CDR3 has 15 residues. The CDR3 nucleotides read TGTGCCAGCAGTCCCTCGGACAGAATAACCTACGAGCAGTACTTC. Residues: CASSPSDRITYEQYF. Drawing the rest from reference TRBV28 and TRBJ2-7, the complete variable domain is DVKVTQSSRYLVKRTGEKVFLECVQDMDHENMFWYRQDPGLGLRLIYFSYDVKMKEKGDIPEGYSVSREKKERFSLILESASTNQTSMYLCASSPSDRITYEQYFGPGTRLTVT.

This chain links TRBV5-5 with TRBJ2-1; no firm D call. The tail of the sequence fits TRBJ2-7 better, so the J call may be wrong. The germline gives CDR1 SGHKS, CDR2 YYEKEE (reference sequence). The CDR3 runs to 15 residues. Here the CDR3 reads CASSLEGPYYNEQYF. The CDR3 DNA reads TGTGCCAGCAGCTTGGAAGGGCCCTACTACAATGAGCAGTACTTC.

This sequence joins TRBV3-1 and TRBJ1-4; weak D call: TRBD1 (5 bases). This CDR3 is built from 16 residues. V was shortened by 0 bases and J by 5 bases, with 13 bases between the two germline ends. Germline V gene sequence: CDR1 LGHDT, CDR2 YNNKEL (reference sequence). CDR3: CASSQDTEGSNEKLFF. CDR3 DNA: TGTGCCAGCAGCCAAGATACGGAGGGGTCGAATGAAAAACTGTTTTTT.

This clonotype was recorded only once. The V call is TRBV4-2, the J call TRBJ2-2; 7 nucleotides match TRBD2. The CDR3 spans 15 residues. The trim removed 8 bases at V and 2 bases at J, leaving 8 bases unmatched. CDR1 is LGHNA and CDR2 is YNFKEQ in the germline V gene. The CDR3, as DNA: TGTGCCAGCTCCGGGGCGGGAGCCAACACCGGGGAGCTGTTTTTT. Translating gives CASSGAGANTGELFF.

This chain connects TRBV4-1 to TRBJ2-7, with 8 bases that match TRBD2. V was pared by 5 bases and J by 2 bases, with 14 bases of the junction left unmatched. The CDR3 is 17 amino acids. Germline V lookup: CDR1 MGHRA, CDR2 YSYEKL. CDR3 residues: CASSEVPTSGHPYEQYF. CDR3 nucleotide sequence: TGCGCCAGCAGCGAAGTCCCTACTAGCGGACATCCCTACGAGCAGTACTTC.

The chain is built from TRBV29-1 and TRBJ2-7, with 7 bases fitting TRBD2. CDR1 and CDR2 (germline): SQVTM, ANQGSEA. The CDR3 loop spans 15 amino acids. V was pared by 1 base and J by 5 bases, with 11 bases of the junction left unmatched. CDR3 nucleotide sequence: TGCAGCGTTGAAGGGGGGGACTATCGGAACAACGAGCAGTACTTC. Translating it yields CSVEGGDYRNNEQYF.

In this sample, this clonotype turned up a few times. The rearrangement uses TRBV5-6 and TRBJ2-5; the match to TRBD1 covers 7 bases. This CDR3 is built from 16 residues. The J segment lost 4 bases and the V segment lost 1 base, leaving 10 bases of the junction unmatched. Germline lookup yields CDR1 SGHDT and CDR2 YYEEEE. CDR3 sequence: CASSLITQGVTETQYF. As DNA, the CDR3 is TGTGCCAGCAGCTTGATCACCCAGGGGGTCACAGAGACCCAGTACTTC.